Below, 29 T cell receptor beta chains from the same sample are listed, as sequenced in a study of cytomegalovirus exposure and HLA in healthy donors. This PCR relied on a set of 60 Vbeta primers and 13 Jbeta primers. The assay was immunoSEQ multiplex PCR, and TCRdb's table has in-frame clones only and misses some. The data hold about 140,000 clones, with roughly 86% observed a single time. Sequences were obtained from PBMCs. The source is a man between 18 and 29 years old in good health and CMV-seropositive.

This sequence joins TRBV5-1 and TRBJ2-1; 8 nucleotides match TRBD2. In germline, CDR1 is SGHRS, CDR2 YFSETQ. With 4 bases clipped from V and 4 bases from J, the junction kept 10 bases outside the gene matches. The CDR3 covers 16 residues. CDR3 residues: CASSPSGGARYNEQFF. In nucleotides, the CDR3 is TGCGCCAGCAGCCCTTCCGGGGGGGCACGATACAATGAGCAGTTCTTC.

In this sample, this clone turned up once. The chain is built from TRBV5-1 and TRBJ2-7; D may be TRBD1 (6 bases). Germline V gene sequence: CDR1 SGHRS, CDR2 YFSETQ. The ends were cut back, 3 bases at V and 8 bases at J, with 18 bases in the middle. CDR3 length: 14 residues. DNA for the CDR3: TGCGCCAGCAGCTCTACCCCGGGACACCACAAGCAGTACTTC. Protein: CASSSTPGHHKQYF.

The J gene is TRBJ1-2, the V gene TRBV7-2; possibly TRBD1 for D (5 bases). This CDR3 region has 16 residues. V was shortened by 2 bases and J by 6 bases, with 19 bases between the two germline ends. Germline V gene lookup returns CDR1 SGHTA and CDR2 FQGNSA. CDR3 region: CASSLSLFMGGDGYTF. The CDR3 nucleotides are TGTGCCAGCAGCTTATCGCTCTTCATGGGGGGGGATGGCTACACCTTC. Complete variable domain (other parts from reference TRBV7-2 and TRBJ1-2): GAGVSQSPSNKVTEKGKDVELRCDPISGHTALYWYRQSLGQGLEFLIYFQGNSAPDKSGLPSDRFSAERTGGSVSTLTIQRTQQEDSAVYLCASSLSLFMGGDGYTFGSGTRLTVV.

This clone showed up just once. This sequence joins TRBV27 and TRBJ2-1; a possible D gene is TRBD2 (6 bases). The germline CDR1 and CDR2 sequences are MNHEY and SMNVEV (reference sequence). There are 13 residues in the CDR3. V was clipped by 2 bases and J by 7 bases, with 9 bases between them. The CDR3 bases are TGTGCCAGCAGTTTAGGGACTGAAAATGAGCAGTTCTTC. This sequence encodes CASSLGTENEQFF.

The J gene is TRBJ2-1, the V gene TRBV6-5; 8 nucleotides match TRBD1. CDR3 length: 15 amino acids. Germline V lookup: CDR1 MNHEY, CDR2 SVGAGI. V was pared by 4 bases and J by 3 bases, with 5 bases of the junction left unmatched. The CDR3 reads CASSSDRGYYNEQFF. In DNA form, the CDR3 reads TGTGCCAGCAGTTCAGACAGGGGTTACTACAATGAGCAGTTCTTC.

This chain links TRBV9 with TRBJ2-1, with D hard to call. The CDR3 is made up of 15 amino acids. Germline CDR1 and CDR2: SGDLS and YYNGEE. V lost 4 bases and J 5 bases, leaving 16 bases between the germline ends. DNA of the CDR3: TGTGCCAGCAGCCCTCCTTCTACTTACCACAATGAGCAGTTCTTC. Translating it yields CASSPPSTYHNEQFF.

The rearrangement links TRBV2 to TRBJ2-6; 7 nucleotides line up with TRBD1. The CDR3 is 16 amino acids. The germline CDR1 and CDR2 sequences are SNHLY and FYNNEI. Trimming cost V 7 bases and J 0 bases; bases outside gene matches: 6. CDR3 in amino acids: CASTDRVPSGANVLTF. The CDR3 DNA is TGTGCCAGCACCGACAGGGTTCCCTCTGGGGCCAACGTCCTGACTTTC.

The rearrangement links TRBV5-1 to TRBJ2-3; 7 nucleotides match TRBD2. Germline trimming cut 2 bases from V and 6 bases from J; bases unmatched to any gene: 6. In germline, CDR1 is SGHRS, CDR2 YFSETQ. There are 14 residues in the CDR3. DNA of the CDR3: TGCGCCAGCAGCTTAGCGGGGACGGGTGATACGCAGTATTTT. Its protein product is CASSLAGTGDTQYF.

CDR3 nucleotide sequence: TGTGCCAGCAGTTATCTAGCGGGAAACACCGGGGAGCTGTTTTTT. Translated, it gives CASSYLAGNTGELFF. The rearrangement joins TRBV6-5 to TRBJ2-2; 9 nucleotides line up with TRBD2. J was trimmed by 2 bases and V by 3 bases; bases with no gene match: 1. The CDR3 totals 15 residues. CDR1 is MNHEY and CDR2 is SVGAGI in the germline V gene.

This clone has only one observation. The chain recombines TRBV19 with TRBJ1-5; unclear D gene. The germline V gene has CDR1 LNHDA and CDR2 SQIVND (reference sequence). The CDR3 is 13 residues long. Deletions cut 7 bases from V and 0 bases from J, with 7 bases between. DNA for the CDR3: TGTGCCAGTACCCCCTATAGCAATCAGCCCCAGCATTTT. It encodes CASTPYSNQPQHF.

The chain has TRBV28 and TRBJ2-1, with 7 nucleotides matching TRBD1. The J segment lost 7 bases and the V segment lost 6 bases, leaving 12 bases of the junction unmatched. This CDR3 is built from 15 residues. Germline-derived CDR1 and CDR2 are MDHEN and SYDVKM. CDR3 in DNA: TGTGCCAGCAGCGTGACAGGGTTTCGTCCGAATGAGCAGTTCTTC. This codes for CASSVTGFRPNEQFF.

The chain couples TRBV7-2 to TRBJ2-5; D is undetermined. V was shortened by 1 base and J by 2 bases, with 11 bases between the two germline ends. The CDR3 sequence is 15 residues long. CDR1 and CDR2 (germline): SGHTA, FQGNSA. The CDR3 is CASSLVSTVQETQYF. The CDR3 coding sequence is TGTGCCAGCAGCTTAGTATCCACGGTACAAGAGACCCAGTACTTC. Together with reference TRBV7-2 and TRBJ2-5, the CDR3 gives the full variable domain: GAGVSQSPSNKVTEKGKDVELRCDPISGHTALYWYRQSLGQGLEFLIYFQGNSAPDKSGLPSDRFSAERTGGSVSTLTIQRTQQEDSAVYLCASSLVSTVQETQYFGPGTRLLVL.

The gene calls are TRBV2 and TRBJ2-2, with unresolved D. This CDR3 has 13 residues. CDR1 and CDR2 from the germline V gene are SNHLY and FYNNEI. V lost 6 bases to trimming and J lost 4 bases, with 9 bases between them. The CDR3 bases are TGTGCCAGCAGGCGCAGGATCACCGGGGAGCTGTTTTTT. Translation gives CASRRRITGELFF.

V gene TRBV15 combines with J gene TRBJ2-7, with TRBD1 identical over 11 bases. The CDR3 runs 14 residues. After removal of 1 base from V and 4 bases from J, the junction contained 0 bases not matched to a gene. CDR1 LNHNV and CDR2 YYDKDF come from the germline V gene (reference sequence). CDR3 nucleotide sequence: TGTGCCACCAGCAGAGGGGACAGGGGGTACGAGCAGTACTTC. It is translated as CATSRGDRGYEQYF.

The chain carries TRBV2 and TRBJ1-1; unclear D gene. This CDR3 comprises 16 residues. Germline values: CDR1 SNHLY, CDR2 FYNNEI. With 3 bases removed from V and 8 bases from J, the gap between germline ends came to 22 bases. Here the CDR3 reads CASSDPPGGVKEEAFF. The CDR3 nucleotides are TGTGCCAGCAGTGACCCCCCCGGCGGCGTTAAGGAGGAAGCTTTCTTT.

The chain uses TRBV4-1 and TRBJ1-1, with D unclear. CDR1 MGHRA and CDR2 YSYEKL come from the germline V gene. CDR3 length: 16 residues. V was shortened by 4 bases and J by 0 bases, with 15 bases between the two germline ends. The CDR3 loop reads CASSPPLRQLNTEAFF. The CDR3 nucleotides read TGCGCCAGCAGCCCCCCTTTGAGGCAACTGAACACTGAAGCTTTCTTT.

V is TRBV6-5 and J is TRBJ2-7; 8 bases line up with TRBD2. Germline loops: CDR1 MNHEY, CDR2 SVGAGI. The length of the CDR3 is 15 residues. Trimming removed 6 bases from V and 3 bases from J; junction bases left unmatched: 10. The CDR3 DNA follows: TGTGCCAGCAGCCTCGAGGGCGGGAGGAACTACGAGCAGTACTTC. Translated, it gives CASSLEGGRNYEQYF.

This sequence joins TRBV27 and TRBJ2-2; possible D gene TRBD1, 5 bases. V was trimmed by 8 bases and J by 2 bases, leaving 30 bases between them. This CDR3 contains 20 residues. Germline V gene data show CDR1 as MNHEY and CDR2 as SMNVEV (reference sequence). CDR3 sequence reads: CASRLIRVSNPLINTGELFF. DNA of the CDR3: TGTGCCAGCCGATTAATCAGGGTATCCAACCCTTTAATAAACACCGGGGAGCTGTTTTTT.

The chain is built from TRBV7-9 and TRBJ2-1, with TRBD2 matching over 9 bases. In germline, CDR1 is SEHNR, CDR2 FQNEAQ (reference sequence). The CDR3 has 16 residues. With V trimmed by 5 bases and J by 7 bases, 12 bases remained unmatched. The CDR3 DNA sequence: TGTGCCAGCAGCCCCAATAGGCTAGCGGGAATGAATGAGCAGTTCTTC. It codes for CASSPNRLAGMNEQFF.

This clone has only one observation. CDR3 sequence: CASLGTANTGELFF. In nucleotides, the CDR3 is TGTGCCAGCCTCGGGACAGCGAACACCGGGGAGCTGTTTTTT. The rearrangement links TRBV6-6 to TRBJ2-2; 7 nucleotides line up with TRBD1. V trimming: 8 bases; J trimming: 0 bases; junction bases outside the gene matches: 3. CDR1 and CDR2 (germline): MNHNY, SVGAGI (reference sequence). This CDR3 is 14 amino acids long.

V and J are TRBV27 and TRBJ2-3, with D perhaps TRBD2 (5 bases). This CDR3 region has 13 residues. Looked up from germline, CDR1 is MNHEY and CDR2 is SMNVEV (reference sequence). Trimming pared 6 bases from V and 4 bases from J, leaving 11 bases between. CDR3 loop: CASSFQAADTQYF. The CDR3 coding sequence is TGTGCCAGCAGCTTTCAAGCGGCAGATACGCAGTATTTT.

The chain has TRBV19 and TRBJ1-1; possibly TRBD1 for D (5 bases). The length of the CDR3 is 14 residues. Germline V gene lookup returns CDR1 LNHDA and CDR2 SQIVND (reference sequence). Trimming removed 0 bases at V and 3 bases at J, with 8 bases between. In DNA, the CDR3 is TGTGCCAGTAGTATAGACGTGGGGCACACTGAAGCTTTCTTT. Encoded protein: CASSIDVGHTEAFF. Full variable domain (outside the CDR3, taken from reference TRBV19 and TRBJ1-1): DGGITQSPKYLFRKEGQNVTLSCEQNLNHDAMYWYRQDPGQGLRLIYYSQIVNDFQKGDIAEGYSVSREKKESFPLTVTSAQKNPTAFYLCASSIDVGHTEAFFGQGTRLTVV.

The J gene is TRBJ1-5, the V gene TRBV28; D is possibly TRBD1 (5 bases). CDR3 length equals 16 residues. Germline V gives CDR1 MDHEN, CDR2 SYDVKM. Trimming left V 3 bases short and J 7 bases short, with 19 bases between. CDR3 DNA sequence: TGTGCCAGCAGTTTGGGGGAGGACGGCCCTCAGCAGCCCCAGCATTTT. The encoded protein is CASSLGEDGPQQPQHF.

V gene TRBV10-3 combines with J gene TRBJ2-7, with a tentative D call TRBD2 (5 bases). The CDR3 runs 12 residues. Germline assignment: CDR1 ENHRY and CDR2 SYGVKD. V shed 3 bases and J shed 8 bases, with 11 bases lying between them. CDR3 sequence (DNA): TGTGCCATCAGTGACCCGCAGACTAAGCAGTACTTC. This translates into CAISDPQTKQYF.

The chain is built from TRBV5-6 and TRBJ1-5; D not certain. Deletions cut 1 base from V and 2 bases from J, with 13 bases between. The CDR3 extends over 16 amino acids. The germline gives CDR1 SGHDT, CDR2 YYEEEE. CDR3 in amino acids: CASSLTHSSGNQPQHF. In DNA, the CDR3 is TGTGCCAGCAGCTTGACCCACAGTAGCGGCAATCAGCCCCAGCATTTT.

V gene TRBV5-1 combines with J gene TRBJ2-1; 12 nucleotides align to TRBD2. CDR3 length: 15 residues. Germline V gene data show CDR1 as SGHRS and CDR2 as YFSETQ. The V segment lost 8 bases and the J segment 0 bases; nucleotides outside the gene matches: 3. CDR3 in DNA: TGCGCCAGTCAGGGACTAGCGGGCTCCTACAATGAGCAGTTCTTC. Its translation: CASQGLAGSYNEQFF.

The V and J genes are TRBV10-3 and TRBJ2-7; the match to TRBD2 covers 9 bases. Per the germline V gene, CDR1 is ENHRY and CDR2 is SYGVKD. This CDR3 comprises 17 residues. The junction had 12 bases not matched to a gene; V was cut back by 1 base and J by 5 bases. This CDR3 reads CAISEWTRREGGNEQYF. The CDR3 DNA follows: TGTGCCATCAGTGAGTGGACTCGGCGGGAGGGAGGTAACGAGCAGTACTTC.

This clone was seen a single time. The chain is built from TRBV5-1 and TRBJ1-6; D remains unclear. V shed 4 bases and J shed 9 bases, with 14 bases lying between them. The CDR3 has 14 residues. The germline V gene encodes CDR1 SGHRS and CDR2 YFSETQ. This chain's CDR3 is CASSPGSGSSPLHF. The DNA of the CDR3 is TGCGCCAGCAGCCCAGGCAGCGGTAGTTCACCCCTCCACTTT. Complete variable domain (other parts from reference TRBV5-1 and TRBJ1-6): KAGVTQTPRYLIKTRGQQVTLSCSPISGHRSVSWYQQTPGQGLQFLFEYFSETQRNKGNFPGRFSGRQFSNSRSEMNVSTLELGDSALYLCASSPGSGSSPLHFGNGTRLTVT.

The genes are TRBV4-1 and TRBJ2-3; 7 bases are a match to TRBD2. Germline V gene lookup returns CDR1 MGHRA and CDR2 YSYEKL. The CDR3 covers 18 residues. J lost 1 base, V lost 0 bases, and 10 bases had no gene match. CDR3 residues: CASSQDSPASGRTDTQYF. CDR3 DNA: TGCGCCAGCAGCCAAGATAGCCCGGCTAGCGGTCGCACAGATACGCAGTATTTT.